This T cell receptor (beta chain) originates from a study of control samples from healthy donors and cancer patients. V dropped 4 bases and J dropped 0 bases, with 18 bases sitting between them. The CDR3 has 17 amino acids. Germline assignment: CDR1 SGHTA and CDR2 FQGNSA. The data were produced by immunoSEQ multiplex PCR, yet TCRdb's version contains in-frame clones alone and is incomplete. The sample lists approximately 71,000 clones, roughly 90% occurring once. The specimen sequenced was PBMCs. V usage is TRBV7-2 and J usage is TRBJ2-5, with a possible D match to TRBD2 (5 bases). The sequence derives from a man aged 55 to 70 with lung cancer. The CDR3 DNA reads as TGTGCCAGCAGCTCCTGGCCACGGACTGGGTACCAAGAGACCCAGTACTTC. Protein product: CASSSWPRTGYQETQYF.